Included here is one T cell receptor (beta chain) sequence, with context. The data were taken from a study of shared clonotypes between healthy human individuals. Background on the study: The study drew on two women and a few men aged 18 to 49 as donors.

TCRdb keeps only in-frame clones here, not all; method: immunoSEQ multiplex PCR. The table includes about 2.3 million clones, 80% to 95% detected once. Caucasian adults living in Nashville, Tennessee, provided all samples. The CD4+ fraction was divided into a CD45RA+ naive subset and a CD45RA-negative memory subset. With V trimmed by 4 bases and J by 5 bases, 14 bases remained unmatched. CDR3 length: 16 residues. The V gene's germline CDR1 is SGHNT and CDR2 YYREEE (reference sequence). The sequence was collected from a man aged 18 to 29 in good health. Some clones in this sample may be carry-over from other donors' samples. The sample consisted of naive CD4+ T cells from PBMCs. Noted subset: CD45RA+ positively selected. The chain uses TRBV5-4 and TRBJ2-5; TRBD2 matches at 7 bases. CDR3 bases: TGTGCCAGCAGCCTGAATGGCGGGAGAGCGCGGGAGACCCAGTACTTC. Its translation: CASSLNGGRARETQYF.